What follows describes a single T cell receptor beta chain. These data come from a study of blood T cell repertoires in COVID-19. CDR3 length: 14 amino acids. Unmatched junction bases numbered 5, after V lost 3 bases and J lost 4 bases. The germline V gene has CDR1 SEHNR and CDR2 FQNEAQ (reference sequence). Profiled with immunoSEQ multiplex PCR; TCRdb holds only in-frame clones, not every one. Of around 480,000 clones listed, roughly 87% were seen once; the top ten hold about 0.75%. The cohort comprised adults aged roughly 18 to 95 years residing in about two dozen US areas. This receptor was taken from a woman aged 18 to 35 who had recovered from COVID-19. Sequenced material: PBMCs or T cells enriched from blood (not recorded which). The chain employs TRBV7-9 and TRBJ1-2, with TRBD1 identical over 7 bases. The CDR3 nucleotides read TGTGCCAGCAGCTTTCTGACAGGGTCCTATGGCTACACCTTC. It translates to CASSFLTGSYGYTF.